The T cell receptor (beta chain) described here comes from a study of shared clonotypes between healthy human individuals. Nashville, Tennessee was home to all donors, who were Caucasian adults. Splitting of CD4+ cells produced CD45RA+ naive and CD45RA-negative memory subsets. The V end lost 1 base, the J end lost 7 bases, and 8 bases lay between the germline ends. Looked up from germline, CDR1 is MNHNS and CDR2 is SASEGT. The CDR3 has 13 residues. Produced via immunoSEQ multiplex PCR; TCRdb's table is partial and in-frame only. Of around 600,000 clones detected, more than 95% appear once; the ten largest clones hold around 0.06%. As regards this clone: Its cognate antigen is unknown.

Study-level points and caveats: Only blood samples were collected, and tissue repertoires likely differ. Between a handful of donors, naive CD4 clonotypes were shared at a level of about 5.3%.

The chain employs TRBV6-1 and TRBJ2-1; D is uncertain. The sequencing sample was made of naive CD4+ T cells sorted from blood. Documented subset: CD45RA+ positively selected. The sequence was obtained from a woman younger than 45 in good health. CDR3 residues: CASSEGTFNEQFF. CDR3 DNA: TGTGCCAGCAGTGAAGGTACTTTTAATGAGCAGTTCTTC.